The sequence of this T cell receptor (beta chain) was determined in a study of identical twins. MiXCR was run by TCRdb on the 5' RACE reads, yielding one entry per CDR3 protein. Among some 590,000 distinct CDR3 sequences, just under 10% were seen once, and the ten largest hold more than 2.5%. These data also formed part of another study, on yellow fever vaccine responses in identical twins.

Sequenced sample: PBMCs. The source of this sequence is a woman aged 18-30 years in good health.

This CDR3 reads CASSKDRDRGPGEQYF. CDR3 bases: TGTGCCAGCAGCAAAGACCGGGACAGGGGGCCCGGGGAGCAGTACTTC. V and J are TRBV7-9 and TRBJ2-7, with 12 bases fitting TRBD1. The germline V gene encodes CDR1 SEHNR and CDR2 FQNEAQ (reference sequence). The CDR3 is 16 amino acids. Trimming cost V 5 bases and J 7 bases; bases outside gene matches: 12.